This T cell receptor beta chain originates from a study of blood T cell repertoires in COVID-19. At the level of the study: Specimens from acute and convalescent COVID-19 originated in the United States, Italy and Spain. T cells, B-cell-depleted T cells, or PBMCs provided the cDNA or gDNA that served as material.

It was during active infection that Seattle patients were enrolled and then longitudinally followed. Source study methods: Amplification of reference gene primers was used by the study to estimate nucleated cell counts. The repertoire was sequenced with immunoSEQ multiplex PCR; TCRdb's copy has only in-frame clones and lacks some. The V and J calls and the clone size are those of that table, but D and trimming were determined from the DNA. In the table there are 95,000 to 150,000 clones, about 81% of which are singletons. Germline lookup yields CDR1 SGHVS and CDR2 FQNEAQ. After removal of 3 bases from V and 7 bases from J, the junction contained 6 bases not matched to a gene. The CDR3 contains 15 residues.

The origin of this receptor is a man aged 30 to 39 with COVID-19, enrolled during active disease. The gene calls are TRBV7-8 and TRBJ1-4; 9 bases agree with TRBD1. Sequencing was done on a sample of peripheral blood. The CDR3 coding sequence is TGTGCCAGCAGCTTTGCGGGACAGGGCACTGAAAAACTGTTTTTT. Its translation: CASSFAGQGTEKLFF.